One T cell receptor (beta chain) is described in this entry. Its cognate antigen has yet to be identified. No base-level quality is on record; no much larger clone is a single base apart. These data belong to a study of blood T cell repertoires in COVID-19 (dated by TCRdb to 2020 to 2021). The study in broad terms: Collaborator samples came from the United States, Italy and Spain and covered acute and convalescent phases of COVID-19. The prospective study material was composed of cDNA or gDNA derived from T cells, B-cell-depleted T cells, or PBMCs. The repertoires were made available in a free public database intended to serve as a resource for research on the immune response to SARS-CoV-2. The dataset comprised deeply sampled blood TCRbeta repertoires from subjects exposed to, actively infected with, or recovered from COVID-19. HLA class I and class II types, where available, came from metadata supplied by the sample provider rather than from assay-based typing. The samples were drawn from the first 160 participants of the ongoing ImmuneRACE study and from 950 to 1,500 subjects provided by 6 global collaborators. The sample metadata nearly always contained a de-identified subject ID, COVID-19 status, age in years and sex. Study-wide findings and limitations: The amount of clinical and demographic metadata varied by source and participant and was provided uncurated.

V gives up 1 base and J gives up 4 bases, and the segment between their germline ends measures 12 bases. Counted from cysteine to phenylalanine, this CDR3 has 14 amino acids. Only the CDR3 part of the read is kept: 42 bases, read in frame from the first base. Looking up the germline V gene yields CDR1 SGHRS and CDR2 YFSETQ. The immunoSEQ Assay, a bias-controlled multiplex PCR, was used to amplify TCRbeta CDR3 regions from genomic DNA. Turning to the authors' computational methods: Within the assay, amplification of reference gene primers was used to estimate how many nucleated cells each sample contained. To quantify the absolute abundance of each unique TCRbeta CDR3 rearrangement, sequence reads were collapsed and filtered. For each sample, productive Simpson clonality was calculated as the square root of Simpson's diversity index over productive rearrangements. The source is immuneACCESS, and TCRdb retained only in-frame sequences with V and J called. Part of the clones is not carried over; for the studies checked, unresolved V genes explain less than half of this, and the remainder is unexplained. Clone size and V and J calls were adopted from that table, with D and trimming inferred from the DNA. For this sample there are 95,000 to 100,000 clones; roughly 85% appear just once. The ten largest clonotypes hold 1.5% to 2% of the sample.

Whole blood was collected in K2EDTA tubes by collaborating institutions according to the institutions' own protocols. For TCRbeta analysis, collaborator samples were shipped as frozen whole blood, as isolated PBMCs, or as DNA extracted from either sample type. Recombination linked TRBV5-1 to TRBJ2-7; the D segment could be TRBD2, given 6 matching bases. The receptor was isolated from a woman in her 70s with active or convalescent COVID-19. Material: peripheral blood. The DNA sequence is as follows: TGCGCCAGCAGCTTGACGGGGGTGACATACGAGCAGTACTTC. It is translated as CASSLTGVTYEQYF.